Here is one TCR beta chain with its context. It lacks a known antigen. Per-nucleotide qualities are absent, and no much larger clonotype sits a single base away. The library was prepared using the immunoSEQ multiplex PCR assay. TCRdb holds this immuneACCESS table with in-frame rearrangements only. Some clones are missing; in checked studies, unresolved V genes explain under half, and the rest has no known cause. The sample table lists fewer than 130,000 clones, roughly nine tenths of them with a count of one. The ten largest account for about 3% of the sample. The data originate from a study of T cell changes during pregnancy in multiple sclerosis (dated by TCRdb to the late 2010s). Concerning the study at large: Changes in the T cell repertoire over the course of pregnancy were examined in this study in women with multiple sclerosis.

The sample here was peripheral blood, taken after pregnancy. The TCR was taken from a female donor with multiple sclerosis, enrolled in a pregnancy study.

The DNA reads as follows: TGTGCCAGCAGCTTAACGGACAGGGGACAGTATGGCTACACCTTC. Translated, this is CASSLTDRGQYGYTF. This sequence uses TRBV11-1 and TRBJ1-2, with 9 middle bases fitting TRBD1. The junction shows trimming of 2 bases on V and 5 bases on J, and the gene matches do not reach 6 bases of it. The germline V gene (reference sequence) gives CDR1 as SGHAT and CDR2 as FQDESV. The CDR3 contains 15 residues, cysteine and phenylalanine counted. The only DNA kept is the CDR3, 45 bases in frame from the first base. Where the CDR3 stops, the reference TRBV11-1 and TRBJ1-2 genes take over; the full variable domain is EAEVAQSPRYKITEKSQAVAFWCDPISGHATLYWYRQILGQGPELLVQFQDESVVDDSQLPKDRFSAERLKGVDSTLKIQPAELGDSAMYLCASSLTDRGQYGYTFGSGTRLTVV.